The source of this T cell receptor beta chain is a study of vaccination and CD4 T cells after COVID-19. Study findings and constraints: Nearly all convalescent vaccine-specific clones, 304 of 307, recognized only SARS-CoV-2 spike.

A remark on this clonotype: The antigen remains unidentified.

V lost 3 bases, J lost 5 bases, and 15 bases lay in between. This CDR3 is built from 15 residues. Germline V gene lookup returns CDR1 SGHDT and CDR2 YYEEEE. Treatment given: 10-day PBMC culture with coronavirus spike peptide pools or control peptides (ViraFEST assay). ViraFEST used peptide pools to expand antigen-specific T cells before TCR sequencing. Each well held a few million PBMCs in IL-2 (around 10 IU/ml) medium with about 10 ug/ml peptide pools. The Oncomine TCR Beta short-read assay was applied to DNA of cultured CD4+ T cells. TCRdb ran MiXCR on the PCR reads and lists one entry per CDR3 protein. Of approximately 15,000 distinct CDR3 sequences in the sample, 65% to 80% are singletons; the top ten hold about 18%.

V usage is TRBV5-6 and J usage is TRBJ1-5; D gene ambiguous. The sequenced sample was CD4+ T cells from blood, cultured in vitro. The receptor was derived from a human donor who had recovered from COVID-19. The CDR3 here is CASSYGRKTHQPQHF. CDR3 sequence (DNA): TGTGCCAGCAGCTACGGACGGAAAACTCATCAGCCCCAGCATTTT. The variable domain in full, completed from reference TRBV5-6 and TRBJ1-5, reads DAGVTQSPTHLIKTRGQQVTLRCSPKSGHDTVSWYQQALGQGPQFIFQYYEEEERQRGNFPDRFSGHQFPNYSSELNVNALLLGDSALYLCASSYGRKTHQPQHFGDGTRLSIL.